Below, 32 T cell receptor beta chains from the same sample are listed, as sequenced in a study of T cells after yellow fever vaccination. TCRdb processed the 5' RACE reads anew with MiXCR; each CDR3 protein has one entry. The table shows 70,000 or so distinct CDR3 sequences, with approximately 5.9% occurring only once. Here the sequenced sample was CD4+ T cells sorted from PBMCs, taken less than 16 days after the first yellow fever vaccination. The receptors stem from a young man who received the YFV17D yellow fever vaccine.

This clonotype was seen at least ten times. This rearrangement joins TRBV7-2 to TRBJ2-1; 12 nucleotides agree with TRBD2. The J segment lost 4 bases and the V segment lost 5 bases, leaving 9 bases of the junction unmatched. The CDR3 loop spans 17 amino acids. Germline V gives CDR1 SGHTA, CDR2 FQGNSA. The CDR3 DNA is TGTGCCAGCAGCCCGAGGCTAGCGGGGGGGCGGTACAATGAGCAGTTCTTC. Its translation: CASSPRLAGGRYNEQFF.

This clonotype was seen ten or more times. The chain employs TRBV5-1 and TRBJ1-1, with D unclear. Germline V lookup: CDR1 SGHRS, CDR2 YFSETQ. The CDR3 has 16 residues. V was cut by 4 bases and J by 1 base, with 17 bases left in between. The DNA for the CDR3 is TGCGCCAGCAGCCCCTTAGAGCAGCGGGGGAACACTGAAGCTTTCTTT. Translating it yields CASSPLEQRGNTEAFF. Filled out from reference TRBV5-1 and TRBJ1-1, the complete variable domain reads KAGVTQTPRYLIKTRGQQVTLSCSPISGHRSVSWYQQTPGQGLQFLFEYFSETQRNKGNFPGRFSGRQFSNSRSEMNVSTLELGDSALYLCASSPLEQRGNTEAFFGQGTRLTVV.

This clonotype has ten or more counts. The chain couples TRBV6-4 to TRBJ2-2; 7 nucleotides match TRBD1. Germline-derived CDR1 and CDR2 are MRHNA and SNTAGT. The CDR3 totals 14 residues. The V gene end was trimmed by 8 bases and the J gene end by 3 bases; junction bases not matched to a gene: 6. The CDR3, as DNA: TGTGCCAGCGGGCACGGGACAGACACCGGGGAGCTGTTTTTT. Translated: CASGHGTDTGELFF.

This clonotype was observed at least ten times. The genes are TRBV12-3 or TRBV12-4 and TRBJ2-5; a weak D match, TRBD1 (6 bases). The V end was cut by 3 bases, the J end by 3 bases, with 17 bases between. The CDR3 covers 16 residues. The DNA of the CDR3 is TGTGCCAGCAGTTTTATGTCCGGGACAACAAAAGAGACCCAGTACTTC. Protein product: CASSFMSGTTKETQYF.

This clonotype was counted many times. This rearrangement joins TRBV30 to TRBJ2-7; D gene ambiguous. V was shortened by 4 bases and J by 1 base, with 11 bases between the two germline ends. CDR3 length: 13 amino acids. CDR1 and CDR2 from the germline V gene are GTSNPN and SVGIG (reference sequence). The CDR3 loop is CAWNVQVSYEQYF. CDR3 DNA sequence: TGTGCCTGGAACGTGCAGGTATCCTACGAGCAGTACTTC.

The sample holds many counts of this clonotype. The gene calls are TRBV12-3 or TRBV12-4 and TRBJ1-2; no definite D call. Trimming stripped 2 bases from V and 6 bases from J, with 10 bases between. The CDR3 has 13 amino acids. The CDR3 DNA follows: TGTGCCAGCAGTTTAAGGCTGTGGAATGGCTACACCTTC. Translated, it gives CASSLRLWNGYTF.

This clonotype was detected many times. J is TRBJ2-3 and V is TRBV12-3 or TRBV12-4; TRBD2 aligns across 9 bases. CDR3 length equals 15 residues. V dropped 6 bases and J dropped 4; count of bases not matched to a gene: 8. The CDR3, as DNA: TGTGCCAGCAGCCCCCGGGCGGGGGGGGCAGATACGCAGTATTTT. This translates into CASSPRAGGADTQYF.

This clonotype was counted many times. This chain joins TRBV12-3 or TRBV12-4 and TRBJ2-7, with unresolved D. This CDR3 has 13 amino acids. The V and J ends lost 7 bases and 6 bases respectively, with 16 bases between them. CDR3 residues: CASKILGLPEQYF. CDR3 DNA sequence: TGTGCCAGCAAAATTCTAGGCCTGCCCGAGCAGTACTTC.

This clonotype came up many times. A read error may account for a junction end that differs from germline. This chain uses TRBV2 with TRBJ2-6; 12 bases line up with TRBD2. Germline CDR1 SNHLY, CDR2 FYNNEI. The CDR3 loop spans 20 amino acids. CDR3 sequence reads: CASSENPSGGALGWANVLTF. In DNA form, the CDR3 reads TGTGCCAGCAGTGAAAATCCTAGCGGGGGGGCTCTGGGCTGGGCCAACGTCTTGACTTTC.

This clonotype has ten or more counts. This rearrangement joins TRBV21-1 to TRBJ2-3; the table names TRBD1, a call not compared with the DNA. TRBV21-1 is noted as a pseudogene. The CDR3 runs to 18 residues. This CDR3 is CASSKEKGTGGDTDTQYF. In nucleotides, the CDR3 is TGTGCCAGCAGCAAAGAAAAGGGGACAGGGGGTGACACAGATACGCAGTATTTT.

This clonotype was detected a few times. J is TRBJ1-3 and V is TRBV25-1; D gene unclear. The V and J ends lost 6 bases and 0 bases respectively, with 18 bases between them. Germline V gene sequence: CDR1 MGHDK, CDR2 SYGVNS. This CDR3 contains 17 residues. CDR3 protein: CASSAAPTRSSGNTIYF. The DNA for the CDR3 is TGTGCCAGCAGCGCAGCCCCGACGAGGAGCTCTGGAAACACCATATATTTT. The full variable domain, rest sourced from reference TRBV25-1 and TRBJ1-3, is EADIYQTPRYLVIGTGKKITLECSQTMGHDKMYWYQQDPGMELHLIHYSYGVNSTEKGDLSSESTVSRIRTEHFPLTLESARPSHTSQYLCASSAAPTRSSGNTIYFGEGSWLTVV.

This clonotype showed up many times. The rearrangement joins TRBV10-3 to TRBJ2-5; TRBD2 matches 7 bases. CDR3 length: 14 residues. V shed 10 bases and J 2 bases; nucleotides not matched to a gene: 10. The germline gives CDR1 ENHRY, CDR2 SYGVKD. The CDR3 DNA reads as TGTGCCACCAGAGGGAGGGAAGGGCAAGAGACCCAGTACTTC. Protein product: CATRGREGQETQYF.

This clonotype was seen repeatedly, ten times or more. The junction and the germline gene differ at one end; a read error may be behind it. The genes are TRBV5-1 and TRBJ2-3, with 8 nucleotides matching TRBD1. The CDR3 totals 13 residues. CDR1 is SGHRS, CDR2 YFSETQ, per germline. The CDR3 loop reads CASSSQGADTQYF. The CDR3 nucleotides are TGTGCCAGCAGTTCACAGGGGGCAGATACGCAGTATTTT.

The sample holds many counts of this clonotype. The rearrangement uses TRBV9 and TRBJ1-1, with D possibly being TRBD1 (6 bases). V was pared by 4 bases and J by 1 base, with 8 bases between. CDR1 is SGDLS and CDR2 is YYNGEE in the germline V gene. This CDR3 region has 13 residues. This CDR3 is CASSKGGNTEAFF. The DNA of the CDR3 is TGTGCCAGCAGCAAAGGGGGGAACACTGAAGCTTTCTTT.

This clonotype was counted many times. The chain recombines TRBV6-5 with TRBJ1-5; D might be TRBD1 (6 bases). The CDR3 spans 15 residues. V shed 6 bases and J shed 0 bases, with 12 bases lying between them. Germline-derived CDR1 and CDR2 are MNHEY and SVGAGI. The DNA for the CDR3 is TGTGCCAGCAGACAGGGCCCCCATAGCAATCAGCCCCAGCATTTT. This translates into CASRQGPHSNQPQHF.

In its sample, this clonotype was seen many times. The genes are TRBV9 and TRBJ1-2; D unresolved. The CDR3 has 13 residues. Germline values: CDR1 SGDLS, CDR2 YYNGEE. The germline V and J ends were trimmed by 4 bases and 4 bases, with 11 bases remaining between them. Written as DNA, the CDR3 is TGTGCCAGCAGCTCTCCAATTAGCTATGGCTACACCTTC. Translated: CASSSPISYGYTF.

At least ten counts were recorded for this clonotype. This rearrangement joins TRBV5-1 to TRBJ2-7; D unresolved. The length of the CDR3 is 12 residues. Germline assignment: CDR1 SGHRS and CDR2 YFSETQ. Between the trimmed V and J ends, which lost 2 bases and 3 bases, there was a span of 6 bases. The CDR3 loop is CASSFSNYEQYF. In DNA, the CDR3 is TGCGCCAGCAGCTTCTCGAACTACGAGCAGTACTTC.

This clonotype was picked up many times. Written as DNA, the CDR3 is TGTGCCAGCAGTACCCGGTTAGGGTACAATGAGCAGTTCTTC. Amino acids: CASSTRLGYNEQFF. The chain employs TRBV6-2 or TRBV6-3 and TRBJ2-1; no clear D gene. Per germline, CDR1 MNHEY and CDR2 SVGEGT. This CDR3 has 14 residues. Trimming took off 5 bases at V and 4 bases at J, with 12 bases between the two ends.

This clonotype was detected many times. V usage is TRBV5-4 and J usage is TRBJ2-5; D is uncertain. Trimming took off 0 bases at V and 5 bases at J, with 11 bases between the two ends. From germline, CDR1 is SGHNT and CDR2 YYREEE (reference sequence). This CDR3 comprises 14 residues. DNA for the CDR3: TGTGCCAGCAGCTTGGCCCTTAGCAAGGAGACCCAGTACTTC. Translating gives CASSLALSKETQYF.

In this sample, this clonotype turned up many times. V and J are TRBV6-6 and TRBJ1-2; 9 positions match TRBD1. The CDR3 totals 13 residues. The trim removed 6 bases at V and 9 bases at J, leaving 8 bases unmatched. Germline CDR1 and CDR2: MNHNY and SVGAGI (reference sequence). The CDR3 protein is CASSRGQGGSYTF. CDR3 nucleotides: TGTGCCAGCAGCCGGGGACAGGGAGGAAGCTACACCTTC.

This clonotype was detected ten times or more. This CDR3 is CASSLAPTGVDGYTF. DNA for the CDR3: TGCGCCAGCAGCTTGGCCCCGACAGGTGTCGATGGCTACACCTTC. The chain has TRBV5-1 and TRBJ1-2; D is possibly TRBD1 (6 bases). V gave up 0 bases and J gave up 6 bases, with 15 bases separating them. CDR3 length equals 15 residues. Germline assignment: CDR1 SGHRS and CDR2 YFSETQ.

This clonotype was observed many times. The rearrangement uses TRBV4-3 and TRBJ2-3, with 7 positions matching TRBD1. Trimming cost V 4 bases and J 2 bases; bases outside gene matches: 12. The germline CDR1 and CDR2 sequences are LGHNA and YSLEER. This CDR3 is 17 amino acids long. The DNA of the CDR3 is TGCGCCAGCAGCCGGACTCCCACAGGGGTCCTCACAGATACGCAGTATTTT. Translated, it gives CASSRTPTGVLTDTQYF.

The rearrangement joins TRBV20-1 to TRBJ2-6; 10 nucleotides line up with TRBD1. Trimming took 2 bases from V and 0 from J; bases not matched to a gene: 4. The germline V gene has CDR1 DFQATT and CDR2 SNEGSKA (reference sequence). This CDR3 spans 17 amino acids. CDR3 sequence: CSARPTGGLSGANVLTF. The CDR3 nucleotides read TGCAGTGCTAGACCGACAGGGGGCCTCTCTGGGGCCAACGTCCTGACTTTC.

The chain recombines TRBV5-5 with TRBJ1-2; D may be TRBD1 (5 bases). Germline V gives CDR1 SGHKS, CDR2 YYEKEE (reference sequence). Trimming stripped 9 bases from V and 4 bases from J, with 16 bases between. This CDR3 is built from 13 residues. CDR3 in amino acids: CAIGPGLLYGYTF. CDR3 nucleotide sequence: TGTGCCATCGGCCCGGGACTCCTCTATGGCTACACCTTC. The full variable domain, completed using reference TRBV5-5 and TRBJ1-2, is DAGVTQSPTHLIKTRGQQVTLRCSPISGHKSVSWYQQVLGQGPQFIFQYYEKEERGRGNFPDRFSARQFPNYSSELNVNALLLGDSALYLCAIGPGLLYGYTFGSGTRLTVV.

This clonotype showed up many times. The gene calls are TRBV11-1 and TRBJ2-1; the match to TRBD1 covers 8 bases. The CDR3 is 15 residues long. Germline CDR1 SGHAT, CDR2 FQDESV (reference sequence). V shed 2 bases and J 2 bases; nucleotides not matched to a gene: 2. CDR3 region: CASSLLTGAYNEQFF. CDR3 DNA sequence: TGTGCCAGCAGCTTATTGACAGGGGCCTACAATGAGCAGTTCTTC. Supplemented by reference TRBV11-1 and TRBJ2-1, the full variable domain reads EAEVAQSPRYKITEKSQAVAFWCDPISGHATLYWYRQILGQGPELLVQFQDESVVDDSQLPKDRFSAERLKGVDSTLKIQPAELGDSAMYLCASSLLTGAYNEQFFGPGTRLTVL.

The table lists this clonotype with many counts. The chain employs TRBV5-1 and TRBJ2-7; D may match TRBD1 or TRBD2 (5 bases each). The V end lost 4 bases, the J end lost 0 bases, and 14 bases lay between the germline ends. Looked up from germline, CDR1 is SGHRS and CDR2 is YFSETQ. The CDR3 extends over 15 amino acids. The CDR3: CASSQAGGFSYEQYF. In DNA form, the CDR3 reads TGCGCCAGCAGCCAGGCTGGGGGTTTCTCCTACGAGCAGTACTTC.

This clonotype occurred many times. This chain uses TRBV11-2 with TRBJ1-5; D gene ambiguous. Trimming shortened V by 2 bases and J by 2 bases, and 4 bases separated the two germline ends. This CDR3 comprises 13 residues. Per germline, CDR1 SGHAT and CDR2 FQNNGV. The CDR3 coding sequence is TGTGCCAGCAGCTTACAGGGCAATCAGCCCCAGCATTTT. It yields the protein CASSLQGNQPQHF.

This clonotype was detected ten times or more. The rearrangement uses TRBV7-2 and TRBJ2-7; D gene uncertain. In germline, CDR1 is SGHTA, CDR2 FQGNSA. The CDR3 length is 14 residues. V lost 5 bases to trimming and J lost 1 base, with 12 bases between them. CDR3 sequence reads: CASSRASGSYEQYF. The DNA of the CDR3 is TGTGCCAGCAGCCGCGCCTCAGGATCCTACGAGCAGTACTTC.

This clonotype was detected ten times or more. V is TRBV7-6 and J is TRBJ1-5; D unclear. Trimming stripped 4 bases from V and 6 bases from J, with 10 bases between. The CDR3 has 13 residues. Per the germline V gene, CDR1 is SGHVS and CDR2 is FNYEAQ. The CDR3: CASSSERTQPQHF. CDR3 sequence (DNA): TGTGCCAGCAGCTCGGAAAGAACTCAGCCCCAGCATTTT. Full variable domain (remainder filled in from reference TRBV7-6 and TRBJ1-5): GAGVSQSPRYKVTKRGQDVALRCDPISGHVSLYWYRQALGQGPEFLTYFNYEAQQDKSGLPNDRFSAERPEGSISTLTIQRTEQRDSAMYRCASSSERTQPQHFGDGTRLSIL.

This clonotype was recorded many times. The chain recombines TRBV20-1 with TRBJ2-7; TRBD1 matches at 8 bases. This CDR3 is built from 14 residues. CDR1 and CDR2 (germline): DFQATT, SNEGSKA (reference sequence). J lost 0 bases, V lost 5 bases, and 6 bases had no gene match. CDR3 DNA sequence: TGCAGTGCTGGAAAGGGACAGGTCTCCTACGAGCAGTACTTC. Amino acid sequence: CSAGKGQVSYEQYF.

This clonotype was found a few times. The chain carries TRBV5-4 and TRBJ2-5, with TRBD2 matching over 14 bases. The germline V gene encodes CDR1 SGHNT and CDR2 YYREEE (reference sequence). The CDR3 sequence is 16 residues long. The trim removed 4 bases at V and 5 bases at J, leaving 7 bases unmatched. CDR3 sequence reads: CASSLTSGGAGETQYF. The CDR3 DNA reads as TGTGCCAGCAGCCTGACTAGCGGGGGGGCCGGGGAGACCCAGTACTTC.

In the case of this clonotype: Just one base apart from a much larger clone, this may be a read error. The chain recombines TRBV5-4 with TRBJ2-3; 7 bases line up with TRBD2. The junction had 4 bases not matched to a gene; V was cut back by 4 bases and J by 2 bases. CDR1 SGHNT and CDR2 YYREEE come from the germline V gene (reference sequence). The CDR3 has 14 amino acids. CDR3 region: CASSGGGPTDTQYF. The CDR3 nucleotides are TGTGCCAGCAGCGGGGGGGGTCCCACAGATACGCAGTATTTT.